The 7 T cell receptor beta chains below all came from one sample that was sequenced in a study of read filtering for tumor transcriptome and immune sequencing. This library used about 400 ng RNA and molecular barcoded adaptors spanning alpha/delta and beta/gamma chains. Using its own MiXCR run on the reads, TCRdb lists one record per CDR3 protein. Of about 57,000 distinct CDR3 sequences listed, 20% to 25% are singletons. The sequenced material came from a population of CD138-negative cells sorted from bone marrow. Every receptor here comes from a donor at least 40 years old with multiple myeloma.

This sequence joins TRBV7-6 and TRBJ1-1, with no clear D. The CDR3 is 13 amino acids. With 2 bases removed from V and 7 bases from J, the gap between germline ends came to 11 bases. Germline-derived CDR1 and CDR2 are SGHVS and FNYEAQ. CDR3 protein: CASSLQSGLEAFF. CDR3 nucleotide sequence: TGTGCCAGCAGCTTACAGTCTGGGCTTGAAGCTTTCTTT.

The sample holds many counts of this clonotype. The chain uses TRBV5-1 and TRBJ2-6; a possible D gene is TRBD1 (6 bases). The CDR3 spans 17 residues. The V and J ends lost 0 bases and 2 bases respectively, with 12 bases between them. Per germline, CDR1 SGHRS and CDR2 YFSETQ. The CDR3 DNA reads TGCGCCAGCAGCTTGGGAGCAGGGGAGACTGGGGCCAACGTCCTGACTTTC. This translates into CASSLGAGETGANVLTF.

There are many counts of this clonotype. CDR3: CASSSRDRGSWAEAFF. The CDR3 bases are TGCGCCAGCAGCTCCCGGGACAGGGGAAGTTGGGCTGAAGCTTTCTTT. V and J are TRBV5-1 and TRBJ1-1; 10 bases align to TRBD1. Losses at the gene ends were 3 bases for V and 6 bases for J; bases not matched to a gene: 11. Germline V lookup: CDR1 SGHRS, CDR2 YFSETQ. The CDR3 consists of 16 residues.

As concerns this clonotype: Given the absence of the conserved phenylalanine or tryptophan at the CDR3 end, a read error is likely. The limits of the CDR3 on the DNA are not certain, so only TCRdb's listed CDR3 is given. The chain's CDR3 is CASSLRGPGVGEQLL. The rearrangement uses TRBV28 and TRBJ2-1; the DNA was not compared with TRBD2, the D call given in the table. The CDR3 spans 15 amino acids, including both terminal residues. CDR1 MDHEN and CDR2 SYDVKM come from the germline V gene.

This clonotype was counted ten times or more. The rearrangement links TRBV7-9 to TRBJ1-2; weak D call: TRBD1 (5 bases). The CDR3 consists of 17 residues. V was clipped by 6 bases and J by 2 bases, with 22 bases between them. Germline V CDR1 and CDR2: SEHNR, FQNEAQ (reference sequence). The CDR3 DNA sequence: TGTGCCAGCAGTTACCCCGTCCGCAGGGAGGAGAACTATGGCTACACCTTC. It translates to CASSYPVRREENYGYTF.

About this clonotype itself: Given a much more abundant clone one base away, this may be a read error. The chain uses TRBV4-2 and TRBJ2-5, with D possibly TRBD2 on 5 matching bases. Germline loops: CDR1 LGHNA, CDR2 YNFKEQ. The CDR3 is 13 amino acids. The CDR3 DNA follows: TGTGCCAGCAGCACGACTACCCAAGAGGCCCAGTACTTC. Translation gives CASSTTTQEAQYF.

This chain links TRBV20-1 with TRBJ2-1; either TRBD1 or TRBD2 may supply D (6 bases each). CDR3 size: 16 residues. V lost 5 bases, J lost 2 bases, and 19 bases lay in between. Germline V CDR1 and CDR2: DFQATT, SNEGSKA (reference sequence). CDR3 coding DNA: TGCAGTGCTCCTTTTACGGCGGGACAAGCCTACAATGAGCAGTTCTTC. This codes for CSAPFTAGQAYNEQFF.